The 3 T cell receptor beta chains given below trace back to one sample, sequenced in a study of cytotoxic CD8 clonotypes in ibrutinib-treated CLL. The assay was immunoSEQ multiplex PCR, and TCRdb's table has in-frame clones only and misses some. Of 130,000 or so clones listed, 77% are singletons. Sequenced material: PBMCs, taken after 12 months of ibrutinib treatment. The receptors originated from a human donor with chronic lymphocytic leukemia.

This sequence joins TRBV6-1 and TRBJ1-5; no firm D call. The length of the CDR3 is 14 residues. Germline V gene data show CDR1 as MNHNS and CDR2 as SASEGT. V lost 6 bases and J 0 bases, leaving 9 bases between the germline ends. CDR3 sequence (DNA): TGTGCCAGCAGGGGCAGTTATAGCAATCAGCCCCAGCATTTT. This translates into CASRGSYSNQPQHF.

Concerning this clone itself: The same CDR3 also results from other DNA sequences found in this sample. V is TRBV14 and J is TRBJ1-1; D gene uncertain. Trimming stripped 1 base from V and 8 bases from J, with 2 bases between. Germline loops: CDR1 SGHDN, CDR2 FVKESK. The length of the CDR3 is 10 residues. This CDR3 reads CASSQGEAFF. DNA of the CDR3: TGTGCCAGCAGCCAAGGAGAAGCTTTCTTT. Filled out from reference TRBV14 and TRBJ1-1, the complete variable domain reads EAGVTQFPSHSVIEKGQTVTLRCDPISGHDNLYWYRRVMGKEIKFLLHFVKESKQDESGMPNNRFLAERTGGTYSTLKVQPAELEDSGVYFCASSQGEAFFGQGTRLTVV.

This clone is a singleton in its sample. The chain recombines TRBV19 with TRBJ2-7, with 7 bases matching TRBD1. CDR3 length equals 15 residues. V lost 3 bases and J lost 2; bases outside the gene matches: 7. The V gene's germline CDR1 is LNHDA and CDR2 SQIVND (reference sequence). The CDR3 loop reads CASSMGQGVTYEQYF. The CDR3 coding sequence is TGTGCCAGTAGTATGGGGCAGGGGGTTACCTACGAGCAGTACTTC.